Below are 25 T cell receptor beta chains sequenced from a single sample in a study of OX40 agonist ivuxolimab in advanced cancers. Method: immunoSEQ multiplex PCR; TCRdb's copy keeps in-frame clones and lacks some. Among fewer than 95,000 clones listed, about 86% were seen once. This specimen was CD4+ or CD8+ T cells sorted from blood, taken in a trial of the OX40 agonist ivuxolimab. The receptors were gathered from an adult with an advanced solid tumor such as melanoma, head and neck, liver or kidney cancer.

V gene TRBV7-9 combines with J gene TRBJ2-2, with 10 bases matching TRBD2. V lost 5 bases, J lost 6 bases, and 6 bases stayed unmatched. In germline, CDR1 is SEHNR, CDR2 FQNEAQ (reference sequence). This CDR3 spans 15 amino acids. The DNA for the CDR3 is TGTGCCAGCAGCCGAAGCGGGGGGGCCGCCGGGGAGCTGTTTTTT. Amino acids: CASSRSGGAAGELFF.

The chain links TRBV10-3 to TRBJ2-7; D gene ambiguous. Trimming pared 3 bases from V and 6 bases from J, leaving 9 bases between. The length of the CDR3 is 12 residues. The germline V gene encodes CDR1 ENHRY and CDR2 SYGVKD. This CDR3 is CAISETNSEQYF. As DNA, the CDR3 is TGTGCCATCAGTGAAACCAATTCCGAGCAGTACTTC.

V gene TRBV28 combines with J gene TRBJ2-7, with 7 bases identical to TRBD2. Germline values: CDR1 MDHEN, CDR2 SYDVKM. The CDR3 consists of 15 residues. The V segment lost 3 bases and the J segment 1 base; nucleotides outside the gene matches: 6. CDR3 amino acids: CASSFGGTKSYEQYF. Written as DNA, the CDR3 is TGTGCCAGCAGTTTTGGAGGGACTAAATCCTACGAGCAGTACTTC.

This clone was found a few times. The chain couples TRBV1 to TRBJ1-6; the table gives TRBD1 as D, unverified against the DNA. TRBV1 represents a pseudogene. CDR3 length: 15 residues. The DNA for the CDR3 is TGCACCAGCAGCCAACAGGGTTACCCGGGTTCACCCCTCCACTTT. Translating it yields CTSSQQGYPGSPLHF.

The rearrangement links TRBV9 to TRBJ2-3; D is unresolved. This CDR3 is built from 14 residues. Germline values: CDR1 SGDLS, CDR2 YYNGEE. The V and J ends lost 0 bases and 0 bases respectively, with 5 bases between them. In DNA form, the CDR3 reads TGTGCCAGCAGCGTAGCCCAGAGCACAGATACGCAGTATTTT. Amino acid sequence: CASSVAQSTDTQYF. Supplemented by reference TRBV9 and TRBJ2-3, the full variable domain reads DSGVTQTPKHLITATGQRVTLRCSPRSGDLSVYWYQQSLDQGLQFLIQYYNGEERAKGNILERFSAQQFPDLHSELNLSSLELGDSALYFCASSVAQSTDTQYFGPGTRLTVL.

The rearrangement joins TRBV2 to TRBJ2-7, with D maybe TRBD2 (7 bases). CDR1 is SNHLY, CDR2 FYNNEI, per germline. The V gene lost 3 bases and the J gene lost 0 bases, with 9 bases spanning the gap. CDR3 length: 14 amino acids. The DNA of the CDR3 is TGTGCCAGCAGTGAGGGGGGGCACTCCTACGAGCAGTACGTC. This sequence encodes CASSEGGHSYEQYV.

The rearrangement uses TRBV5-1 and TRBJ1-1, with a possible D match to TRBD1 (6 bases). CDR1 and CDR2 (germline): SGHRS, YFSETQ. This CDR3 is built from 17 residues. Trimming cost V 5 bases and J 7 bases, with 27 bases left between them. The CDR3 DNA reads TGCGCCAGCAGTTCCTCCTCGACAGGATCGGGAACGGGTGAAGCTTTCTTT. The encoded protein is CASSSSSTGSGTGEAFF.

The gene calls are TRBV7-3 and TRBJ2-2; 7 bases match TRBD1. V was pared by 5 bases and J by 0 bases, with 0 bases of the junction left unmatched. The CDR3 contains 14 residues. Per germline, CDR1 SGHTA and CDR2 FQGTGA. The DNA of the CDR3 is TGTGCCAGCAGCACAGGGGCGAACACCGGGGAGCTGTTTTTT. Translated, it gives CASSTGANTGELFF.

The chain uses TRBV7-9 and TRBJ2-7; D is possibly TRBD1 or TRBD2 (6 bases each). Germline values: CDR1 SEHNR, CDR2 FQNEAQ (reference sequence). The V end lost 1 base, the J end lost 3 bases, and 16 bases lay between the germline ends. This CDR3 comprises 16 residues. The CDR3, as DNA: TGTGCCAGCAGCTTAGTAGACGGGGGCCCGAGCTACGAGCAGTACTTC. Translation gives CASSLVDGGPSYEQYF.

This chain joins TRBV11-2 and TRBJ2-3; D is possibly TRBD2 (6 bases). With 5 bases removed from V and 2 bases from J, the gap between germline ends came to 14 bases. The CDR3 loop spans 15 amino acids. CDR1 is SGHAT and CDR2 is FQNNGV in the germline V gene. CDR3 protein: CASSAAGFITDTQYF. The CDR3 DNA reads as TGTGCCAGCAGCGCTGCGGGGTTTATCACAGATACGCAGTATTTT.

V and J are TRBV28 and TRBJ2-3; TRBD1 matches 10 bases. V trimming: 1 base; J trimming: 6 bases; junction bases outside the gene matches: 10. This CDR3 is built from 17 residues. Per germline, CDR1 MDHEN and CDR2 SYDVKM. The CDR3 bases are TGTGCCAGCAGTTTATACGGCCTAGGGACAGGGGAGGATACGCAGTATTTT. Its translation: CASSLYGLGTGEDTQYF.

DNA of the CDR3: TGTGCCGGAACTAGACAGAGAGCTAACTATGGCTACACCTTC. The encoded protein is CAGTRQRANYGYTF. The chain has TRBV30 and TRBJ1-2, with D possibly matching TRBD1 (5 bases). Trimming removed 8 bases at V and 0 bases at J, with 16 bases between. CDR3 length: 14 residues. Germline V gives CDR1 GTSNPN, CDR2 SVGIG (reference sequence). The full variable domain, in which reference TRBV30 and TRBJ1-2 provide the parts outside the CDR3, is SQTIHQWPATLVQPVGSPLSLECTVEGTSNPNLYWYRQAAGRGLQLLFYSVGIGQISSEVPQNLSASRPQDRQFILSSKKLLLSDSGFYLCAGTRQRANYGYTFGSGTRLTVV.

The chain joins TRBV6-5 to TRBJ1-5, with D possibly TRBD1 on 6 matching bases. The CDR3 has 15 residues. CDR1 and CDR2 (germline): MNHEY, SVGAGI. The germline V and J ends were trimmed by 5 bases and 0 bases, with 11 bases remaining between them. The CDR3 coding sequence is TGTGCCAGCAGTCTCCAGGGGAATAGCAATCAGCCCCAGCATTTT. Protein sequence: CASSLQGNSNQPQHF.

The chain is built from TRBV28 and TRBJ1-4; D is ambiguous. In germline, CDR1 is MDHEN, CDR2 SYDVKM. This CDR3 comprises 17 residues. Trimming pared 6 bases from V and 8 bases from J, leaving 25 bases between. The CDR3 coding sequence is TGTGCCAGCAGCCAACCCGCCCCGGCAGGTGGAGGGGAAAAACTGTTTTTT. Its translation is CASSQPAPAGGGEKLFF.

This clone is a singleton in its sample. This chain joins TRBV5-8 and TRBJ2-3; D is undetermined. The V and J ends lost 0 bases and 4 bases respectively, with 12 bases between them. CDR3 length: 15 amino acids. The germline gives CDR1 SGHTS, CDR2 YDEGEE. The CDR3 here is CASSLGVSEADTQYF. DNA of the CDR3: TGTGCCAGCAGCTTGGGGGTATCGGAAGCAGATACGCAGTATTTT.

The J gene is TRBJ1-1, the V gene TRBV6-1, with a possible D match to TRBD1 (5 bases). In germline, CDR1 is MNHNS, CDR2 SASEGT. The CDR3 spans 15 residues. Trimming left V 2 bases short and J 2 bases short, with 12 bases between. CDR3 in amino acids: CASSERTGLNTEAFF. CDR3 nucleotide sequence: TGTGCCAGCAGTGAACGAACAGGACTCAACACTGAAGCTTTCTTT.

The chain employs TRBV2 and TRBJ1-1; D gene ambiguous. CDR3 length: 13 residues. Trimming cost V 1 base and J 0 bases, with 3 bases left between them. Germline CDR1 is SNHLY and CDR2 is FYNNEI. CDR3 protein: CASSEGVNTEAFF. The CDR3 DNA is TGTGCCAGCAGTGAAGGCGTGAACACTGAAGCTTTCTTT.

The chain has TRBV4-3 and TRBJ2-7, with D tentatively TRBD1 or TRBD2 (6 bases each). The CDR3 consists of 16 residues. The germline V and J ends were trimmed by 4 bases and 2 bases, with 18 bases remaining between them. Germline assignment: CDR1 LGHNA and CDR2 YSLEER. CDR3 nucleotides: TGCGCCAGCAGCCCAGGGGCGGGGAGGTTCACCTACGAGCAGTACTTC. It translates to CASSPGAGRFTYEQYF.

The chain links TRBV28 to TRBJ1-1, with 7 bases matching TRBD1. The germline CDR1 and CDR2 sequences are MDHEN and SYDVKM. Unmatched junction bases numbered 7, after V lost 6 bases and J lost 9 bases. There are 12 residues in the CDR3. CDR3 nucleotides: TGTGCCAGCAGAACTACAGGGGTCAAAGCTTTCTTT. This sequence encodes CASRTTGVKAFF.

V usage is TRBV19 and J usage is TRBJ1-1; a possible D gene is TRBD1 (5 bases). The germline V and J ends were trimmed by 4 bases and 4 bases, with 10 bases remaining between them. From germline, CDR1 is LNHDA and CDR2 SQIVND (reference sequence). CDR3 length equals 13 residues. CDR3 region: CASSRGEGTEAFF. The CDR3 DNA reads TGTGCCAGTAGTAGGGGGGAGGGCACTGAAGCTTTCTTT.

This sequence joins TRBV5-1 and TRBJ2-2, with D tentatively TRBD1 or TRBD2 (5 bases each). The CDR3 is made up of 18 amino acids. Germline values: CDR1 SGHRS, CDR2 YFSETQ. V dropped 2 bases and J dropped 0 bases, with 17 bases sitting between them. Here the CDR3 reads CASSLPRLGPANTGELFF. The CDR3 DNA is TGCGCCAGCAGCTTACCTCGGTTGGGACCGGCGAACACCGGGGAGCTGTTTTTT.

CDR3 amino acids: CASSVGSDPNYGYTF. The CDR3 nucleotides read TGTGCCAGCAGCGTAGGGTCAGACCCTAACTATGGCTACACCTTC. The gene calls are TRBV9 and TRBJ1-2; D is uncertain. This CDR3 is built from 15 residues. Trimming shortened V by 0 bases and J by 0 bases, and 9 bases separated the two germline ends. Germline V lookup: CDR1 SGDLS, CDR2 YYNGEE. Full variable domain (missing parts from reference TRBV9 and TRBJ1-2): DSGVTQTPKHLITATGQRVTLRCSPRSGDLSVYWYQQSLDQGLQFLIQYYNGEERAKGNILERFSAQQFPDLHSELNLSSLELGDSALYFCASSVGSDPNYGYTFGSGTRLTVV.

The CDR3 sequence is CASSLATGDGYTF. The CDR3 DNA reads TGCGCCAGCAGCTTGGCGACAGGGGATGGCTACACCTTC. The rearrangement uses TRBV5-1 and TRBJ1-2; TRBD1 aligns across 8 bases. V lost 0 bases to trimming and J lost 6 bases; unmatched junction nucleotides: 1. Per germline, CDR1 SGHRS and CDR2 YFSETQ. This CDR3 is built from 13 residues.

The chain links TRBV4-1 to TRBJ2-5; D gene uncertain. The V and J ends lost 4 bases and 2 bases respectively, with 11 bases between them. The length of the CDR3 is 14 residues. Germline CDR1 MGHRA, CDR2 YSYEKL. In DNA, the CDR3 is TGCGCCAGCAGCCCGCCGGCTAGACAAGAGACCCAGTACTTC. Translation: CASSPPARQETQYF.

On this clone: One end of the junction is discordant with germline, which a read error may explain. The V and J genes are TRBV28 and TRBJ1-1, with D possibly TRBD1 on 6 matching bases. The V gene's germline CDR1 is MDHEN and CDR2 SYDVKM. The CDR3 totals 12 residues. CDR3 DNA: TGTGCCAGCAGTGATAATTGGGGGCTACCTTCATTT. Its translation: CASSDNWGLPSF.